The TCR beta chain described here comes from a study of CD8 T cells in Susac syndrome. Roughly 0.45 to 1 ug RNA was reverse transcribed with random hexamers. TCRdb reprocessed the immunoSEQ multiplex PCR reads with MiXCR, giving one entry per CDR3 protein. The sample records about 210,000 distinct CDR3 sequences, less than 95% being singletons. This CDR3 region has 16 residues. Germline assignment: CDR1 SQVTM and CDR2 ANQGSEA. The trim removed 4 bases at V and 6 bases at J, leaving 14 bases unmatched. The chain carries TRBV29-1 and TRBJ1-2; 10 bases fit TRBD1. The clonotype was recovered from a human donor with Susac syndrome. Sequenced: CD4+ T cells from PBMCs. The CDR3 reads CSVVATDRGRAHGYTF. The DNA for the CDR3 is TGCAGCGTTGTGGCGACGGACAGGGGGAGGGCTCATGGCTACACCTTC.